This T cell receptor beta chain derives from a study of CD8 T cells in ankylosing spondylitis (dated 2017 in TCRdb). Study-level background: The study set out to find disease-linked TCR variants by profiling T cell receptor beta repertoires in ankylosing spondylitis patients and healthy donors. Peripheral blood was sampled, and synovial fluid was additionally collected from ankylosing spondylitis patients. The full study cohort was made up of 20 to 25 ankylosing spondylitis patients and 108 healthy donors. Overall results and qualifications from the work: Some TCR beta motif variants had previously been reported in synovial fluid and blood of reactive arthritis patients, which suggested common disease-initiation mechanisms. The disease-linked clones had a CD8+ phenotype and were found at relatively low frequencies in peripheral blood. The disease-linked clones were reported to be significantly enriched in matched synovial fluid samples from ankylosing spondylitis patients. Blood from ankylosing spondylitis patients appeared to be characterized by a TCR beta motif made up of about 8 highly homologous amino acid variants.

The sample was run on an Illumina HiSeq 2500. Quantitative 5'-RACE with molecular barcodes was used to prepare TCR beta libraries. In the source study's methods: A new computational method, built on a probabilistic model of VDJ rearrangement, was used to identify disease-linked TCR variants. TCRdb reprocessed the public reads (quality trimming at Q25 with fastp, clone calling with MiXCR) and kept in-frame beta chains. Rows are unified per CDR3 protein, each entry keeping the most common DNA and genes. These V and J calls are TCRdb output, not the study's own analysis. This sample comprises some 300,000 distinct CDR3 sequences, under 25% of them detected only once. In total, the top ten clones hold around 3.2% of the sample. This clonotype has only a few counts. Its antigen is currently not known. Per-nucleotide qualities are absent, and no much larger clonotype sits a single base away. V is pruned by 1 base and J by 2 bases, leaving 3 bases of the junction without a gene match. The germline V gene supplies CDR1 SGHVS and CDR2 FQNEAQ. Counted from cysteine to phenylalanine, this CDR3 has 15 amino acids. Only CDR3 DNA remains: 45 bases, in frame from the first base.

Recombination joined TRBV7-8 with TRBJ2-7, with 9 bases matching TRBD1. This clonotype was obtained from a female donor with ankylosing spondylitis or in good health (not recorded which). Sequencing input: blood, either unsorted or a sorted T cell fraction (not recorded which). CDR3 sequence: CASSLGGQGTYEQYF. In nucleotide form, the sequence is TGTGCCAGCAGCTTAGGGGGACAGGGAACCTACGAGCAGTACTTC.